This T cell receptor beta chain was documented in a study of response to subunit inactivated influenza vaccine. TCRdb reprocessed the RT-PCR reads with MiXCR, giving one entry per CDR3 protein. The table lists 450,000 to 550,000 distinct CDR3 sequences, over 25% of them singletons. Worth noting for this clonotype: What it binds is not known.

The V segment lost 6 bases and the J segment 6 bases; nucleotides outside the gene matches: 7. This CDR3 spans 13 amino acids. Germline CDR1 is DFQATT and CDR2 is SNEGSKA (reference sequence). Regarding the study as a whole: Authors suggested each seasonal flu vaccination may recruit only limited numbers of new T cells.

The chain combines TRBV20-1 with TRBJ2-3; 9 bases are shared with TRBD2. The material sequenced was CD4+ T cells sorted from PBMCs, taken about 5 days after vaccination. This clonotype was sampled from a man aged 45 to 65 who received an inactivated influenza vaccine. Here the CDR3 DNA reads TGCAGTGCCGCGGCGGGGGGGTTGGATACGCAGTATTTT. This translates into CSAAAGGLDTQYF.